This T cell receptor (beta chain) was sequenced during a study of T cells in Graves' hyperthyroidism and ophthalmopathy. Study-level findings and limits: Ophthalmopathy and stable hyperthyroidism were separated by a 13 V-J model. The model anticipated ophthalmopathy a median around 6 months pre-onset.

Researchers amplified the TCR beta CDR3 regions from RNA transcripts. The TCR CDR3 first-round RT-PCR relied on the HTBI primer set. TCRdb reprocessed the multiplex PCR reads via MiXCR and lists one record per CDR3 protein. The data contain a few hundred thousand distinct CDR3 sequences, roughly 14% of them singletons. About this clonotype itself: The antigen is undetermined.

Losses at the gene ends were 9 bases for V and 7 bases for J; bases not matched to a gene: 14. This CDR3 contains 15 residues. The germline CDR1 and CDR2 sequences are MDHEN and SYDVKM. Graves' hyperthyroidism qualified as stable when ophthalmopathy did not progress within 18 months. PBMCs were collected from an approximately 9.4 ml volume of fresh peripheral blood. The chain employs TRBV28 and TRBJ1-4, with 7 nucleotides matching TRBD1. Sequenced: blood. This sequence was found in a woman in her 30s with Graves' hyperthyroidism. The CDR3 loop is CASTDRKPLREKLFF. The CDR3 nucleotides read TGTGCCAGTACGGACAGGAAGCCTCTACGTGAAAAACTGTTTTTT.